These 2 T cell receptor beta chains were sequenced from one sample in a study of PD-1 blockade in classical Hodgkin lymphoma. The sample's time point: cycle 4 day 1 (C4D1), after about 6 weeks of nivolumab. Relapses following autologous stem cell transplantation were seen in all patients, with brentuximab vedotin exposure varying. Profiled with immunoSEQ multiplex PCR; TCRdb holds only in-frame clones, not every one. The sample lists almost 95,000 clones; more than 80% were seen once. This specimen consisted of peripheral blood mononuclear cells (PBMCs), obtained before the fourth cycle of nivolumab. These TCRs come from a human donor with classical Hodgkin lymphoma.

The chain combines TRBV5-1 with TRBJ1-2, with unresolved D. CDR1 and CDR2 from the germline V gene are SGHRS and YFSETQ. This CDR3 is 15 amino acids long. Deletions cut 7 bases from V and 5 bases from J, with 21 bases between. CDR3 residues: CASADEGGTEYGYTF. As DNA, the CDR3 is TGCGCCAGCGCCGACGAGGGAGGAACAGAATATGGCTACACCTTC. Complete variable domain (other parts from reference TRBV5-1 and TRBJ1-2): KAGVTQTPRYLIKTRGQQVTLSCSPISGHRSVSWYQQTPGQGLQFLFEYFSETQRNKGNFPGRFSGRQFSNSRSEMNVSTLELGDSALYLCASADEGGTEYGYTFGSGTRLTVV.

The chain recombines TRBV18 with TRBJ2-1, with 9 positions matching TRBD2. The CDR3 has 15 residues. J was trimmed by 9 bases and V by 3 bases; bases with no gene match: 9. Germline V gene sequence: CDR1 KGHSH, CDR2 LQKENI. The CDR3 sequence: CASSPAGGVGGEQFF. CDR3 in DNA: TGTGCCAGCTCACCGGCGGGAGGGGTAGGCGGTGAGCAGTTCTTC.